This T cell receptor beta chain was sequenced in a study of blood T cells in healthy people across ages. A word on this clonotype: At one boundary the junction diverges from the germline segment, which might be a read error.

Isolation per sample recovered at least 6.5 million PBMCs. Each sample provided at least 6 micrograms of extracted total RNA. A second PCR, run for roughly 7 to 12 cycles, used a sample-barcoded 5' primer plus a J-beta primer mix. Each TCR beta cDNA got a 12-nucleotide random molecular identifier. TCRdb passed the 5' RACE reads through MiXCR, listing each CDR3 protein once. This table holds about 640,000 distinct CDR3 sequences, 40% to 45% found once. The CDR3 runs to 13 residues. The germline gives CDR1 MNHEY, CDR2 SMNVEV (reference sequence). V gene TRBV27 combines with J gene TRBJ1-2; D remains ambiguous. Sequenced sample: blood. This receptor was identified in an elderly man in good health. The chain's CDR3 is CTSSFAGNYGYTF. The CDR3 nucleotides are TGTACCAGCAGTTTCGCGGGGAACTATGGCTACACCTTC.